This T cell receptor beta chain was profiled in a study of cytomegalovirus exposure and HLA in healthy donors. The PCR ran on 60 Vbeta and 13 Jbeta primers. Sequencing was performed with immunoSEQ multiplex PCR; in TCRdb, only in-frame clones are kept and a portion is missing. Here the sample spans some 170,000 clones, around 78% being singletons. This CDR3 spans 11 amino acids. Germline lookup yields CDR1 MNHNS and CDR2 SASEGT. Deletions cut 6 bases from V and 12 bases from J, with 11 bases between. The TCR sequence derives from a woman in her thirties or forties in good health and CMV-seronegative. The chain links TRBV6-1 to TRBJ1-4; perhaps TRBD1 as D (6 bases). Sequencing was done on a sample of PBMCs. CDR3 region: CASRLSGELFF. The CDR3 nucleotides read TGTGCCAGCAGGCTCTCAGGGGAACTGTTTTTT.